This T cell receptor (beta chain) is from a study of cytomegalovirus exposure and HLA in healthy donors. Study findings and constraints: Earlier analysis yielded a pattern in which most TCR beta V segments were productive about 90% or about 30% of the time.

Worth noting for this clone: Its antigen is currently unknown.

PCR was performed using 60 Vbeta and 13 Jbeta primers. Sequencing was performed with immunoSEQ multiplex PCR; in TCRdb, only in-frame clones are kept and a portion is missing. The sample has 75,000 to 95,000 clones, just under 85% seen once. Losses at the gene ends were 6 bases for V and 2 bases for J; bases not matched to a gene: 21. Germline CDR1 and CDR2: MNHEY and SMNVEV (reference sequence). This CDR3 contains 19 residues. This TCR was sampled from a woman aged 18-29 years in good health and CMV-seropositive. Material for sequencing was PBMCs. The rearrangement joins TRBV27 to TRBJ1-2, with 7 positions matching TRBD1. CDR3 loop: CASSDRAGNPFTLNYGYTF. The CDR3 region has the DNA TGTGCCAGCAGCGACAGGGCCGGAAACCCTTTCACCCTAAACTATGGCTACACCTTC.